Listed here are 29 T cell receptor beta chains from one sample, sequenced in a study of cytomegalovirus exposure and HLA in healthy donors. The method was immunoSEQ multiplex PCR; TCRdb's version includes in-frame clones alone and lacks a portion of them. There are about 110,000 clones in the sample; about nine tenths occur only once, and 2% to 2.5% lies in the top ten. Sequencing used PBMCs. These receptors were taken from a young woman in good health and CMV-seronegative.

The rearrangement joins TRBV4-3 to TRBJ1-1; 8 bases align to TRBD1. The ends lost 0 bases at V and 2 bases at J; junction bases unmatched: 8. There are 17 residues in the CDR3. The germline V gene encodes CDR1 LGHNA and CDR2 YSLEER. CDR3 sequence (DNA): TGCGCCAGCAGCCAAGATTCTCGAACAGGGGGAAACACTGAAGCTTTCTTT. As protein: CASSQDSRTGGNTEAFF.

This chain joins TRBV7-9 and TRBJ2-7; 8 bases fit TRBD1. The junction had 0 bases not matched to a gene; V was cut back by 5 bases and J by 3 bases. Germline values: CDR1 SEHNR, CDR2 FQNEAQ (reference sequence). The CDR3 sequence is 12 residues long. The CDR3 region is CASSGQGYEQYF. CDR3 coding DNA: TGTGCCAGCAGCGGACAGGGCTACGAGCAGTACTTC.

The table lists this clone with a count of one. The chain employs TRBV29-1 and TRBJ2-1; 7 bases fit TRBD2. Germline trimming cut 2 bases from V and 1 base from J; bases unmatched to any gene: 5. The CDR3 length is 15 residues. CDR1 SQVTM and CDR2 ANQGSEA come from the germline V gene. CDR3 nucleotide sequence: TGCAGCGTTGAACCCCTTAGCGGGTCCTACAATGAGCAGTTCTTC. Protein product: CSVEPLSGSYNEQFF.

This chain joins TRBV5-1 and TRBJ2-3; a weak D match, TRBD2 (5 bases). V was clipped by 4 bases and J by 3 bases, with 12 bases between them. Germline loops: CDR1 SGHRS, CDR2 YFSETQ. CDR3 length: 14 amino acids. The CDR3 region has the DNA TGCGCCAGCAGCCCGAGGGCCGATACAGATACGCAGTATTTT. Protein sequence: CASSPRADTDTQYF. The variable domain in full, with the rest retrieved from reference TRBV5-1 and TRBJ2-3, is KAGVTQTPRYLIKTRGQQVTLSCSPISGHRSVSWYQQTPGQGLQFLFEYFSETQRNKGNFPGRFSGRQFSNSRSEMNVSTLELGDSALYLCASSPRADTDTQYFGPGTRLTVL.

This clone was found once. The chain employs TRBV2 and TRBJ2-4, with 9 positions matching TRBD1. Losses at the gene ends were 6 bases for V and 6 bases for J; bases not matched to a gene: 9. CDR3 length equals 15 residues. Germline V gene sequence: CDR1 SNHLY, CDR2 FYNNEI. CDR3 sequence: CASRWRTGEINIQYF. CDR3 DNA sequence: TGTGCCAGCAGGTGGAGGACAGGGGAAATAAACATTCAGTACTTC. Looking up the rest from reference TRBV2 and TRBJ2-4 gives the full variable domain: EPEVTQTPSHQVTQMGQEVILRCVPISNHLYFYWYRQILGQKVEFLVSFYNNEISEKSEIFDDQFSVERPDGSNFTLKIRSTKLEDSAMYFCASRWRTGEINIQYFGAGTRLSVL.

The chain is built from TRBV14 and TRBJ2-2, with TRBD2 matching over 9 bases. The V gene end was trimmed by 0 bases and the J gene end by 6 bases; junction bases not matched to a gene: 11. Germline loops: CDR1 SGHDN, CDR2 FVKESK. There are 18 residues in the CDR3. The DNA of the CDR3 is TGTGCCAGCAGCCAAGATCCCAAGCGGGAGGCTTTCGCCGGGGAGCTGTTTTTT. Translated, it gives CASSQDPKREAFAGELFF.

The J gene is TRBJ2-6, the V gene TRBV28; a possible D gene is TRBD1 (6 bases). From germline, CDR1 is MDHEN and CDR2 SYDVKM. The V and J ends lost 2 bases and 8 bases respectively, with 13 bases between them. The length of the CDR3 is 15 residues. CDR3 sequence reads: CASSLPQGNSNVLTF. The DNA of the CDR3 is TGTGCCAGCAGTTTACCACAGGGCAATTCCAACGTCCTGACTTTC.

In this sample, this clone turned up once. This chain uses TRBV28 with TRBJ1-2; D possibly corresponds to TRBD1 (6 bases). The germline CDR1 and CDR2 sequences are MDHEN and SYDVKM. The CDR3 totals 12 residues. V lost 10 bases, J lost 8 bases, and 17 bases lay in between. CDR3 DNA: TGTGCCATCAGCGGACAGTTGGGGGGCTACACCTTC. It specifies CAISGQLGGYTF.

The count of this clone is one. The chain couples TRBV28 to TRBJ1-4, with TRBD1 as a possible D gene (6 bases). The CDR3 totals 15 residues. V lost 2 bases and J 10 bases, leaving 17 bases between the germline ends. In germline, CDR1 is MDHEN, CDR2 SYDVKM. CDR3 residues: CASSLGSQGAGKLFF. The CDR3 DNA reads as TGTGCCAGCAGTTTAGGGTCACAGGGCGCGGGAAAACTGTTTTTT.

The chain couples TRBV2 to TRBJ2-6, with 7 positions matching TRBD1. CDR1 SNHLY and CDR2 FYNNEI come from the germline V gene. Losses at the gene ends were 5 bases for V and 0 bases for J; bases not matched to a gene: 10. There are 18 residues in the CDR3. The CDR3 DNA reads as TGTGCCAGCAGTTTTACCGGGACAGCGGACTCTGGGGCCAACGTCCTGACTTTC. This codes for CASSFTGTADSGANVLTF.

V and J are TRBV7-3 and TRBJ2-7, with D perhaps matching TRBD1 (5 bases). The CDR3 is made up of 15 amino acids. Between the trimmed V and J ends, which lost 6 bases and 1 base, there was a span of 16 bases. Germline CDR1 SGHTA, CDR2 FQGTGA. The CDR3 sequence: CASSWTCSLSYEQYF. The CDR3 DNA sequence: TGTGCCAGCAGTTGGACATGCAGCCTTTCCTACGAGCAGTACTTC.

This clone was seen a single time. The chain combines TRBV14 with TRBJ2-7; a weak D match, TRBD1 (5 bases). The V end was cut by 4 bases, the J end by 2 bases, with 15 bases between. Germline loops: CDR1 SGHDN, CDR2 FVKESK. This CDR3 spans 15 amino acids. CDR3 nucleotide sequence: TGTGCCAGCAGCCGCCACATGGGGCTCGCCTACGAGCAGTACTTC. Translating gives CASSRHMGLAYEQYF. Full variable domain (remainder filled in from reference TRBV14 and TRBJ2-7): EAGVTQFPSHSVIEKGQTVTLRCDPISGHDNLYWYRRVMGKEIKFLLHFVKESKQDESGMPNNRFLAERTGGTYSTLKVQPAELEDSGVYFCASSRHMGLAYEQYFGPGTRLTVT.

The chain combines TRBV7-3 with TRBJ2-2; 9 positions match TRBD1. CDR1 SGHTA and CDR2 FQGTGA come from the germline V gene. J lost 4 bases, V lost 3 bases, and 6 bases had no gene match. The CDR3 runs 16 residues. CDR3 residues: CASSFRGDRVTGELFF. DNA of the CDR3: TGTGCCAGCAGCTTTCGGGGGGACAGGGTCACCGGGGAGCTGTTTTTT.

This sequence joins TRBV28 and TRBJ2-7; 9 bases fit TRBD1. This CDR3 has 17 amino acids. The germline V gene encodes CDR1 MDHEN and CDR2 SYDVKM. The ends lost 4 bases at V and 6 bases at J; junction bases unmatched: 16. CDR3 coding DNA: TGTGCCAGCAGTTCTATCCGATCGGGACAGGGCAGAAGCGAGCAGTACTTC. This sequence encodes CASSSIRSGQGRSEQYF.

The CDR3 nucleotides read TGTGCCAGCAGTTTAGCCGGCATTAGCGGGAGTTACGAGCAGTACTTC. This translates into CASSLAGISGSYEQYF. This rearrangement joins TRBV28 to TRBJ2-7, with 9 bases fitting TRBD2. CDR1 is MDHEN and CDR2 is SYDVKM in the germline V gene. CDR3 size: 16 residues. Trimming cost V 2 bases and J 4 bases; bases outside gene matches: 9.

This rearrangement joins TRBV5-4 to TRBJ2-7, with 8 bases aligning to TRBD2. The V and J ends lost 4 bases and 0 bases, in that order; junction bases with no gene match: 9. The CDR3 is 16 amino acids. The V gene's germline CDR1 is SGHNT and CDR2 YYREEE (reference sequence). For the CDR3, the DNA is TGTGCCAGCAGCGGATACACTAGCGGTACCTCCTACGAGCAGTACTTC. It is translated as CASSGYTSGTSYEQYF.

In its sample, this clone was seen once. DNA for the CDR3: TGTGCCAGCAGTACTCCCACGGGGGTGGTCTCTGGGGCCAACGTCCTGACTTTC. Protein sequence: CASSTPTGVVSGANVLTF. This chain connects TRBV27 to TRBJ2-6, with D perhaps matching TRBD2 (6 bases). From germline, CDR1 is MNHEY and CDR2 SMNVEV (reference sequence). The CDR3 loop spans 18 amino acids. V was trimmed by 5 bases and J by 0 bases, leaving 17 bases between them.

The genes are TRBV9 and TRBJ2-1; 7 bases match TRBD2. The CDR3 runs to 15 residues. Trimming cost V 0 bases and J 8 bases; bases outside gene matches: 8. The V gene's germline CDR1 is SGDLS and CDR2 YYNGEE. CDR3 protein: CASSVGAGVGDEQFF. The CDR3 DNA reads TGTGCCAGCAGCGTAGGGGCGGGAGTGGGCGATGAGCAGTTCTTC.

The chain employs TRBV5-4 and TRBJ2-7; TRBD2 matches 8 bases. Trimming cost V 4 bases and J 2 bases; bases outside gene matches: 8. The CDR3 length is 15 residues. CDR1 SGHNT and CDR2 YYREEE come from the germline V gene (reference sequence). CDR3 region: CASSNGLAEAYEQYF. The DNA for the CDR3 is TGTGCCAGCAGCAACGGACTAGCTGAAGCCTACGAGCAGTACTTC.

The chain is built from TRBV6-6 and TRBJ2-3, with D tentatively TRBD2 (5 bases). There are 11 residues in the CDR3. Trimming left V 7 bases short and J 11 bases short, with 13 bases between. CDR1 and CDR2 (germline): MNHNY, SVGAGI (reference sequence). The CDR3, as DNA: TGTGCCAGCAACTCCCGGGGAAAGCAGTATTTT. Its protein product is CASNSRGKQYF.

V usage is TRBV6-5 and J usage is TRBJ1-1; 7 positions match TRBD1. V shed 5 bases, J shed 1 base, and the junction held 4 bases outside the gene matches. This CDR3 region has 14 residues. Germline V gene lookup returns CDR1 MNHEY and CDR2 SVGAGI. CDR3 residues: CASSRQGRNTEAFF. For the CDR3, the DNA is TGTGCCAGCAGTCGACAGGGACGGAACACTGAAGCTTTCTTT.

The rearrangement uses TRBV2 and TRBJ2-5; D perhaps matches TRBD2 (6 bases). There are 13 residues in the CDR3. The V end was cut by 4 bases, the J end by 4 bases, with 10 bases between. Germline V gene data show CDR1 as SNHLY and CDR2 as FYNNEI. The CDR3 region has the DNA TGTGCCAGCAGTGGACTAGACCCAGAGACCCAGTACTTC. It translates to CASSGLDPETQYF.

The chain has TRBV6-5 and TRBJ2-5; unclear D gene. Per the germline V gene, CDR1 is MNHEY and CDR2 is SVGAGI. Trimming removed 2 bases from V and 4 bases from J, with 11 bases in between. The CDR3 consists of 14 residues. CDR3 region: CASSYTFTGETQYF. The CDR3 DNA sequence: TGTGCCAGCAGTTACACATTCACGGGAGAGACCCAGTACTTC.

This clone was seen a single time. The J gene is TRBJ2-7, the V gene TRBV28; unclear D gene. CDR3 length equals 14 residues. V gave up 1 base and J gave up 2 bases, with 9 bases separating them. The germline V gene has CDR1 MDHEN and CDR2 SYDVKM. The CDR3 nucleotides read TGTGCCAGCAGTTTATCGCGATACCCCTACGAGCAGTACTTC. It specifies CASSLSRYPYEQYF.

The rearrangement uses TRBV11-2 and TRBJ1-6, with D tentatively TRBD1 (6 bases). The CDR3 is made up of 16 amino acids. V was pared by 0 bases and J by 7 bases, with 13 bases between. Germline values: CDR1 SGHAT, CDR2 FQNNGV. CDR3 DNA: TGTGCCAGCAGCTTAGATCCCAGGGGCGGAAATTCACCCCTCCACTTT. Translating it yields CASSLDPRGGNSPLHF.

As regards this clone: Compared with germline, one end of the junction differs, possibly owing to a read error. The chain employs TRBV7-3 and TRBJ2-1, with TRBD1 as a possible D gene (5 bases). The CDR3 spans 14 residues. Germline CDR1 is SGHTA and CDR2 is FQGTGA. The CDR3 DNA is TGTGCCAGCAGCCTGGAGAGGCAGGGTGGGGTTCAGATCTTC. Translating it yields CASSLERQGGVQIF.

The V and J genes are TRBV7-2 and TRBJ2-3, with a possible D match to TRBD1 (6 bases). Trimming left V 4 bases short and J 0 bases short, with 11 bases between. The length of the CDR3 is 15 residues. Germline V gene data show CDR1 as SGHTA and CDR2 as FQGNSA. The DNA for the CDR3 is TGTGCCAGCAGCTCGAGGACAGTGAGCACAGATACGCAGTATTTT. Its protein is CASSSRTVSTDTQYF.

The chain has TRBV30 and TRBJ2-1, with D possibly matching TRBD2 (7 bases). The V end was cut by 4 bases, the J end by 1 base, with 17 bases between. The germline CDR1 and CDR2 sequences are GTSNPN and SVGIG (reference sequence). CDR3 length: 16 amino acids. CDR3 sequence: CAWTGGKGGSYNEQFF. In DNA form, the CDR3 reads TGTGCCTGGACCGGGGGGAAGGGGGGATCCTACAATGAGCAGTTCTTC.

The chain is built from TRBV27 and TRBJ1-2; TRBD1 matches 8 bases. This CDR3 has 15 residues. V trimming: 3 bases; J trimming: 6 bases; junction bases outside the gene matches: 9. Germline V gives CDR1 MNHEY, CDR2 SMNVEV (reference sequence). CDR3 sequence reads: CASSLVQGAMNGYTF. The DNA of the CDR3 is TGTGCCAGCAGTTTGGTTCAGGGGGCGATGAATGGCTACACCTTC.